The 22 T cell receptor beta chains presented below share a single source sample, sequenced in a study of T cells in women clearing cervical HPV infection. This table comes from immunoSEQ multiplex PCR, and its TCRdb copy is limited to in-frame clones, with some not included. The table lists some 15,000 clones. The sequencing sample was made of blood buffy coat. The source is a woman aged 18 to 75 with a cervical HPV16 infection that either progressed to CIN3+ or cleared (not recorded which).

Details on this clone: The CDR3 end lies 3 residues beyond the end of the read and is filled in from the germline J gene. J is TRBJ2-3 and V is TRBV9; 10 bases are a match to TRBD2. Per the germline V gene, CDR1 is SGDLS and CDR2 is YYNGEE. This CDR3 comprises 15 residues. The ends lost 4 bases at V and 4 bases at J; junction bases unmatched: 6. The DNA read from the CDR3 is TGTGCCAGCAGCACGGGACTAGCGCGGGCAGATACG. It translates to CASSTGLARADT. The CDR3 as a whole reads CASSTGLARADTQYF.

Note on this clone: Sequencing ends 3 residues short of the CDR3 end; the germline J gene provides the rest. The rearrangement joins TRBV2 to TRBJ2-1, with 7 positions matching TRBD1. The CDR3 is 13 amino acids. Germline V gives CDR1 SNHLY, CDR2 FYNNEI. With 6 bases clipped from V and 6 bases from J, the junction kept 5 bases outside the gene matches. CDR3 bases read: TGTGCCAGCAGAATAGGGGGCGGCAATGAG. Residues: CASRIGGGNE. The whole CDR3 protein is CASRIGGGNEQFF.

As to this clone: The read stops 3 residues short of the end of the CDR3; the missing end is completed from the germline J gene. V and J are TRBV20-1 and TRBJ2-3, with D unresolved. The CDR3 is made up of 12 amino acids. Per the germline V gene, CDR1 is DFQATT and CDR2 is SNEGSKA (reference sequence). CDR3 DNA (partial): TGCAGTGCTAGTAGGGTGCAAGAGACG. Residues: CSASRVQET. The complete CDR3 protein is CSASRVQETQYF.

Concerning this clone itself: The CDR3 end is not reached by the read, which stops 3 residues before it; the germline J gene fills it in. The rearrangement links TRBV19 to TRBJ1-2; 10 bases map to TRBD1. This CDR3 is built from 13 residues. Germline assignment: CDR1 LNHDA and CDR2 SQIVND (reference sequence). The CDR3 loop reads CAGSGQGDHDYTF. Partial CDR3 DNA: TGTGCCGGGTCCGGACAGGGGGATCACGAC.

A note on this clone: Coverage ceases 3 residues before the CDR3 finishes, and the germline J gene fills in the end. This chain uses TRBV11-2 with TRBJ2-3; TRBD2 matches at 8 bases. From germline, CDR1 is SGHAT and CDR2 FQNNGV. The CDR3 runs 14 residues. With V trimmed by 2 bases and J by 4 bases, 2 bases remained unmatched. The CDR3 reads CASSLPGGADTQYF. The covered CDR3 bases are TGTGCCAGCAGCTTACCCGGGGGGGCAGATACG. Filled out from reference TRBV11-2 and TRBJ2-3, the complete variable domain reads EAGVAQSPRYKIIEKRQSVAFWCNPISGHATLYWYQQILGQGPKLLIQFQNNGVVDDSQLPKDRFSAERLKGVDSTLKIQPAKLEDSAVYLCASSLPGGADTQYFGPGTRLTVL.

Notes on this clone: From the germline J gene comes the end of the CDR3, since the read stops 3 residues before it. The V and J genes are TRBV18 and TRBJ2-7; a possible D gene is TRBD1 (6 bases). CDR3 length equals 14 residues. V was cut by 2 bases and J by 5 bases, with 13 bases left in between. Germline CDR1 and CDR2: KGHSH and LQKENI. CDR3 bases read: TGTGCCAGCTCACCAGGGACATCTTCGGACGAG. This encodes CASSPGTSSDE. The whole CDR3 protein reads CASSPGTSSDEQYF.

The CDR3 loop reads CASSLGLGDNEQFF. CDR3 bases read: TGTGCCAGCAGCTTGGGACTAGGGGACAATGAG. The chain joins TRBV7-6 to TRBJ2-1; TRBD2 matches at 8 bases. The read terminates 3 residues ahead of where the CDR3 ends, so the germline J gene completes it. Germline V CDR1 and CDR2: SGHVS, FNYEAQ. J was trimmed by 5 bases and V by 3 bases; bases with no gene match: 3. CDR3 length: 14 amino acids.

With respect to this clone: The read ends 3 residues shy of where the CDR3 ends; the end is completed using the germline J gene. J is TRBJ2-2 and V is TRBV14; unclear D gene. CDR3 length equals 15 residues. Trimming took 1 base from V and 3 from J, leaving 9 bases between them. Germline V lookup: CDR1 SGHDN, CDR2 FVKESK. CDR3 residues: CASSQGSLHTGELFF. Partial CDR3 DNA: TGTGCCAGCAGCCAAGGTTCACTCCACACCGGGGAG.

In the case of this clone: The read ends 3 residues shy of where the CDR3 ends; the end is completed using the germline J gene. The V call is TRBV6-2 or TRBV6-3, the J call TRBJ2-3, with 7 bases lining up with TRBD2. Germline V CDR1 and CDR2: MNHEY, SVGEGT. The CDR3 runs 13 residues. This CDR3 reads CASSREGRQPQYF. CDR3 DNA (partial): TGTGCCAGCAGCAGGGAGGGGCGGCAGCCG.

As to this clone: The CDR3 end lies 3 residues beyond the end of the read and is filled in from the germline J gene. The J gene is TRBJ1-2, the V gene TRBV28; D is ambiguous. The CDR3 consists of 12 residues. Germline V gene sequence: CDR1 MDHEN, CDR2 SYDVKM. Trimming pared 2 bases from V and 5 bases from J, leaving 6 bases between. The CDR3 is CASSLQDYGYTF. The covered CDR3 bases are TGTGCCAGCAGTTTACAGGATTATGGC.

Regarding this clone: The read ends 3 residues shy of where the CDR3 ends; the end is completed using the germline J gene. V gene TRBV6-2 or TRBV6-3 combines with J gene TRBJ2-3; tentatively, D is TRBD1 (6 bases). CDR1 is MNHEY, CDR2 SVGEGT, per germline. This CDR3 region has 17 residues. The CDR3: CASSWAGVPNSNQPQYF. The sequenced CDR3 bases are TGTGCCAGCAGTTGGGCAGGGGTCCCCAATAGCAATCAGCCG.

As regards this clone: Sequencing ends 3 residues short of the CDR3 end; the germline J gene provides the rest. The rearrangement uses TRBV2 and TRBJ1-6; D is unresolved. Per germline, CDR1 SNHLY and CDR2 FYNNEI. V dropped 4 bases and J dropped 7 bases, with 11 bases sitting between them. This CDR3 is 14 amino acids long. CDR3 in amino acids: CASSGDTRNSPLHF. Incomplete CDR3 DNA: TGTGCCAGCAGTGGAGACACTAGGAATTCACCC.

Details on this clone: With the read ending 3 residues before the CDR3 end, the germline J gene is used to fill in that end. V is TRBV2 and J is TRBJ2-5, with D perhaps matching TRBD1 (5 bases). Trimming took 4 bases from V and 1 from J, leaving 7 bases between them. CDR1 is SNHLY and CDR2 is FYNNEI in the germline V gene. The length of the CDR3 is 13 residues. The CDR3 protein is CASSVGPQETQYF. The covered CDR3 bases are TGTGCCAGCAGTGTGGGGCCCCAAGAGACC.

Of note for this clone: The read terminates 3 residues ahead of where the CDR3 ends, so the germline J gene completes it. V gene TRBV24-1 combines with J gene TRBJ2-2; 7 bases map to TRBD2. The CDR3 is 17 residues long. The V segment lost 0 bases and the J segment 2 bases; nucleotides outside the gene matches: 5. Germline V lookup: CDR1 KGHDR, CDR2 SFDVKD. The CDR3 bases that were read are TGTGCCACCAGTGATTTGCCCAGCGGGGTTAACACCGGGGAG. Translation: CATSDLPSGVNTGE. The whole CDR3 region reads CATSDLPSGVNTGELFF.

On this clone: The missing CDR3 end, 3 residues past where the read stops, is filled in from the germline J gene. The chain links TRBV7-9 to TRBJ2-7; 7 bases are shared with TRBD1. Trimming removed 4 bases from V and 5 bases from J; junction bases left unmatched: 8. This CDR3 has 14 amino acids. Germline V gives CDR1 SEHNR, CDR2 FQNEAQ (reference sequence). CDR3 in amino acids: CASSSRGQSDEQYF. The sequenced part of the CDR3 DNA is TGTGCCAGCAGCTCACGGGGACAGTCGGACGAG.

As to this clone: The read ends 3 residues early relative to the CDR3; the germline J gene fills the gap. The V call is TRBV5-4, the J call TRBJ1-1; TRBD1 aligns across 8 bases. J was trimmed by 5 bases and V by 0 bases; bases with no gene match: 3. This CDR3 has 14 amino acids. Germline V gives CDR1 SGHNT, CDR2 YYREEE (reference sequence). CDR3 DNA, as far as it was read: TGTGCCAGCAGCTTGGACAGGGGGAGGACTGAA. Its protein product is CASSLDRGRTE. The CDR3, in full, reads CASSLDRGRTEAFF.

Concerning this clone itself: Read sequence stops 3 residues before the CDR3 end, and the germline J gene provides the missing end. The chain couples TRBV18 to TRBJ2-5, with D tentatively TRBD2 (5 bases). V shed 6 bases and J shed 4 bases, with 12 bases lying between them. Germline V gene data show CDR1 as KGHSH and CDR2 as LQKENI. This CDR3 has 13 amino acids. The CDR3 sequence is CASSDSGGETQYF. CDR3 bases read: TGTGCCAGCTCGGATTCAGGAGGAGAGACC.

As for this clone: The read ends 3 residues early relative to the CDR3; the germline J gene fills the gap. The chain recombines TRBV2 with TRBJ1-2; 7 bases agree with TRBD1. There are 14 residues in the CDR3. Germline lookup yields CDR1 SNHLY and CDR2 FYNNEI. This CDR3 is CASSSTGVVYDYTF. Partial CDR3 DNA: TGTGCCAGCAGTAGTACAGGGGTGGTCTACGAC.

With regard to this clone: The sequence runs out 3 residues before the end of the CDR3; the remainder is reconstructed from the germline J gene. The chain employs TRBV20-1 and TRBJ1-2; perhaps TRBD1 as D (6 bases). The CDR3 has 15 amino acids. Looked up from germline, CDR1 is DFQATT and CDR2 is SNEGSKA (reference sequence). The sequenced part of the CDR3 DNA is TGCAGTGCTCAGCGGGGGGCAAGCTCCTACAATGAC. Translation gives CSAQRGASSYND. The CDR3 reads in full as CSAQRGASSYNDYTF.

In regard to this clone: The read stops 3 residues short of the end of the CDR3; the missing end is completed from the germline J gene. V usage is TRBV5-1 and J usage is TRBJ2-3; 11 bases line up with TRBD2. This CDR3 comprises 17 residues. V gave up 4 bases and J gave up 1 base; unmatched junction bases: 8. Germline V gives CDR1 SGHRS, CDR2 YFSETQ. CDR3 sequence reads: CASSPGPLAGGTDTQYF. CDR3 bases read: TGCGCCAGCAGCCCAGGACCACTAGCGGGGGGCACAGATACG.

On this clone: Coverage ceases 3 residues before the CDR3 finishes, and the germline J gene fills in the end. Different DNA sequences within this sample yield the same CDR3. The chain employs TRBV2 and TRBJ2-2, with 11 nucleotides matching TRBD1. After removal of 7 bases from V and 6 bases from J, the junction contained 7 bases not matched to a gene. This CDR3 has 15 residues. CDR1 and CDR2 from the germline V gene are SNHLY and FYNNEI. The CDR3 DNA, read in part, is TGTGCCAGCACCTCGGGACAGGGGGTTGCCGGGGAG. It encodes CASTSGQGVAGE. In full, the CDR3 reads CASTSGQGVAGELFF.

Details on this clone: The CDR3 end lies 3 residues beyond the end of the read and is filled in from the germline J gene. V is TRBV10-3 and J is TRBJ2-7; 7 positions match TRBD2. Germline CDR1 is ENHRY and CDR2 is SYGVKD. V trimming: 8 bases; J trimming: 4 bases; junction bases outside the gene matches: 11. CDR3 length: 14 amino acids. This CDR3 reads CAIGPGGEGYEQYF. Incomplete CDR3 DNA: TGTGCCATCGGTCCGGGGGGAGAGGGATACGAG.